The TCR beta chain under discussion was sequenced for a study of T cells after posttransplantation cyclophosphamide. The sample holds many counts of this clone. Here immunoSEQ multiplex PCR was the method, and the copy in TCRdb shows in-frame clones only, minus some. The sample yields roughly 26,000 clones, without any singletons. This CDR3 spans 18 amino acids. Trimming removed 5 bases at V and 1 base at J, with 21 bases between. CDR1 and CDR2 (germline): SGHVS, FQNEAQ. The chain couples TRBV7-8 to TRBJ1-3, with D perhaps matching TRBD1 (5 bases). The sequencing sample was made of PBMCs. This TCR came from a man aged 50-60 years in good health, CMV-negative, and a related stem cell transplant donor. Here the CDR3 DNA reads TGTGCCAGCAGCCCGAGCAGGGATTCGGGGGGGTCTGGAAACACCATATATTTT. Amino acid sequence: CASSPSRDSGGSGNTIYF. Full variable domain (outside the CDR3, taken from reference TRBV7-8 and TRBJ1-3): GAGVSQSPRYKVAKRGQDVALRCDPISGHVSLFWYQQALGQGPEFLTYFQNEAQLDKSGLPSDRFFAERPEGSVSTLKIQRTQQEDSAVYLCASSPSRDSGGSGNTIYFGEGSWLTVV.